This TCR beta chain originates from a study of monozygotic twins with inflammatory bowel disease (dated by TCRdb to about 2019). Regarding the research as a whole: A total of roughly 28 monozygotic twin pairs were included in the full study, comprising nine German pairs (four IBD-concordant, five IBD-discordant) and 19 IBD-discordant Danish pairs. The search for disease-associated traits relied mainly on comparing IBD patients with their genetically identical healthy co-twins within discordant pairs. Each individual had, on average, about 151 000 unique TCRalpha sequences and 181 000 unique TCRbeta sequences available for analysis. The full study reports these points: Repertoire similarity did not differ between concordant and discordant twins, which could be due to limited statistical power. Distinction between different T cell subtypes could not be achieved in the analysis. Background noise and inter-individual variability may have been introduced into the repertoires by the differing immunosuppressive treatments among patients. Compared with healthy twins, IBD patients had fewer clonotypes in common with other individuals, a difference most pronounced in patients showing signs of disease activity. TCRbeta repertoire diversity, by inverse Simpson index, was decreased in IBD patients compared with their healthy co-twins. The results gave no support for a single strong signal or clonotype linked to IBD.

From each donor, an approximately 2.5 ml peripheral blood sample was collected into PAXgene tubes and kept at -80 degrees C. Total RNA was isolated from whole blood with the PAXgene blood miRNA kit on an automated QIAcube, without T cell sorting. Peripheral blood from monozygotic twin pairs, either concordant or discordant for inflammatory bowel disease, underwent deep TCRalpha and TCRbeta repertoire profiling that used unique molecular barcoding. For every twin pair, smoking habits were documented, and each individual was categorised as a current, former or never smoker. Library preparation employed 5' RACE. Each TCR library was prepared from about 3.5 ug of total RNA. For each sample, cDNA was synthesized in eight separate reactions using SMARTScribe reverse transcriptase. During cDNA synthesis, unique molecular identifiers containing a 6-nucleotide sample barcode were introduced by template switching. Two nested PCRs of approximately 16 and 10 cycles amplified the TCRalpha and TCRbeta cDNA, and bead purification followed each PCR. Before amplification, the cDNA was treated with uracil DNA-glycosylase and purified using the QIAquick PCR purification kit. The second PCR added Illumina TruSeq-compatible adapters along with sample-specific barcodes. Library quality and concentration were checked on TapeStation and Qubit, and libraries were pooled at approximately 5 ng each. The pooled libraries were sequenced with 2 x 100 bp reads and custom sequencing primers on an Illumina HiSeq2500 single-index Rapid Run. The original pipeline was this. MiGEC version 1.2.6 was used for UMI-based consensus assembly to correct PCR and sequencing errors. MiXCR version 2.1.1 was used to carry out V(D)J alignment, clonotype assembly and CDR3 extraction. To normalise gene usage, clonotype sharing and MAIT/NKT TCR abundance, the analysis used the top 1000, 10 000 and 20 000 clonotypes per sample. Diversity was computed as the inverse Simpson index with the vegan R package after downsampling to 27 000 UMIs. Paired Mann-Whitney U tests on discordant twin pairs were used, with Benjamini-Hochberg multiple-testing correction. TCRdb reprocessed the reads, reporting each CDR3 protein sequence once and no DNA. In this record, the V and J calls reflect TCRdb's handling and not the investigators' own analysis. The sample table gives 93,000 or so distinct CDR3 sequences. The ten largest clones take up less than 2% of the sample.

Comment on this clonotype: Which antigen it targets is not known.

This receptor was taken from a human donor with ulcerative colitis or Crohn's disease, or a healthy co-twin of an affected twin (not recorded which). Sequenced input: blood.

CDR3 region: CASNDRTGGSEQYF. The chain links TRBV28 with TRBJ2-7; the D call from TCRdb, TRBD1, cannot be confirmed without DNA. The CDR3 numbers 14 residues from cysteine through phenylalanine. No DNA is given. CDR1 and CDR2 are read off the germline V gene as MDHEN and SYDVKM.